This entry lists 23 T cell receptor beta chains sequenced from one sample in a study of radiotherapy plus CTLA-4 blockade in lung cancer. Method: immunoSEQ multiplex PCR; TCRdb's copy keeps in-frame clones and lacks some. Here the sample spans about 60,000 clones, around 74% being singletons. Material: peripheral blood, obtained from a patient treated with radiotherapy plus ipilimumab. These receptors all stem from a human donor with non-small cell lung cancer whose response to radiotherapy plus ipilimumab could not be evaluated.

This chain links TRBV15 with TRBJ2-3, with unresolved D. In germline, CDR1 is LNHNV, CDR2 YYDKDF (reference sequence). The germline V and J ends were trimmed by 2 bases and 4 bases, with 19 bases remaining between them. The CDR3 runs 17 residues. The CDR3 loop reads CATSRPALSRLADTQYF. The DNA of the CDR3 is TGTGCCACCAGCAGACCGGCCCTGTCGAGGTTAGCAGATACGCAGTATTTT.

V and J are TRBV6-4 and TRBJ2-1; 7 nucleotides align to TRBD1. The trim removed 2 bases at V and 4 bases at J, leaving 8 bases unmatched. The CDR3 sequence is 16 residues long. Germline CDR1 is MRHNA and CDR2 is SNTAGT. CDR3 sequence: CASSDPGQPNYNEQFF. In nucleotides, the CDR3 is TGTGCCAGCAGTGACCCGGGACAGCCTAATTACAATGAGCAGTTCTTC.

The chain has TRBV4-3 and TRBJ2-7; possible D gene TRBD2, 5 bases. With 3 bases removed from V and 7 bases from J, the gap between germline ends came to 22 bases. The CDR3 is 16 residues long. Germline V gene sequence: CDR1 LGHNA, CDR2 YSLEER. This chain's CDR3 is CASSQGAHGGGWEQYF. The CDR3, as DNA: TGCGCCAGCAGCCAGGGAGCGCACGGAGGTGGTTGGGAGCAGTACTTC.

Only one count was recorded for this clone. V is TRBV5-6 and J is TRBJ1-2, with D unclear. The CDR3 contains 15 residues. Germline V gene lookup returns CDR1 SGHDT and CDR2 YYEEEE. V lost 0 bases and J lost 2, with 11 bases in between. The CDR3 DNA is TGTGCCAGCAGCTTGGTCGGCAGGTTAAACTATGGCTACACCTTC. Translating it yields CASSLVGRLNYGYTF.

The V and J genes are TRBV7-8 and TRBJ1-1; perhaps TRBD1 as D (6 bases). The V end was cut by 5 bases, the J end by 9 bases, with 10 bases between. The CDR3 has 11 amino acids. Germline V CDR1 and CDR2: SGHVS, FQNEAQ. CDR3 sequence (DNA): TGTGCCAGCAGCCTGGACAGCAAAGCTTTCTTT. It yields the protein CASSLDSKAFF.

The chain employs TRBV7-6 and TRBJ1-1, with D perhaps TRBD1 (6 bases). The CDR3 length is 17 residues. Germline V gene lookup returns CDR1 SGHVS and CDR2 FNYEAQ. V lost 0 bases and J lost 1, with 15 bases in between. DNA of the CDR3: TGTGCCAGCAGCTTAGCGTCGGCAGGGGATCGGAACACTGAAGCTTTCTTT. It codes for CASSLASAGDRNTEAFF.

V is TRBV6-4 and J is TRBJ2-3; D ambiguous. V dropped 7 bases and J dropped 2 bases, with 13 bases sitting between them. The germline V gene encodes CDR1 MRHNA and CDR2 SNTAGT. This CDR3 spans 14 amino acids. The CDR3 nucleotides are TGTGCCAGCAAGTGGAACAGATACACAGATACGCAGTATTTT. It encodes CASKWNRYTDTQYF.

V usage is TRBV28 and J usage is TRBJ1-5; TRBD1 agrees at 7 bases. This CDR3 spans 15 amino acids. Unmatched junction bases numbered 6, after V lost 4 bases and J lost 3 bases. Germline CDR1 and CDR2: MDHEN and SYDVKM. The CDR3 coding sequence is TGTGCCAGCAGTTGGACAGGACCGTACAATCAGCCCCAGCATTTT. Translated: CASSWTGPYNQPQHF.

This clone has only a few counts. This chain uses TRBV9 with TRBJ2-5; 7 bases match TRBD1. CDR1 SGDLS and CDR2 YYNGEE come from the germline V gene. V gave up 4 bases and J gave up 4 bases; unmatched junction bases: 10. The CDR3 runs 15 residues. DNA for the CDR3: TGTGCCAGCAGCTCCAGACAGGGCGCAACAGAGACCCAGTACTTC. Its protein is CASSSRQGATETQYF.

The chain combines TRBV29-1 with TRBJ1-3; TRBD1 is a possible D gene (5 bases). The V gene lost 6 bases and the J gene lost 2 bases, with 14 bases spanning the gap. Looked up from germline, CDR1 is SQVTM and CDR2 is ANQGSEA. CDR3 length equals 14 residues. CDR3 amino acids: CSVFSGGAGNTIYF. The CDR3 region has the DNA TGCAGCGTGTTCTCCGGGGGGGCTGGAAACACCATATATTTT.

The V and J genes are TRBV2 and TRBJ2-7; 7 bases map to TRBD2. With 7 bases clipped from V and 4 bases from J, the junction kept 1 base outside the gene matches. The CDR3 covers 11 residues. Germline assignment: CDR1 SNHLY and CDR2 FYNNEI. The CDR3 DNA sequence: TGTGCCAGCACGGGAGGATACGAGCAGTACTTC. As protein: CASTGGYEQYF.

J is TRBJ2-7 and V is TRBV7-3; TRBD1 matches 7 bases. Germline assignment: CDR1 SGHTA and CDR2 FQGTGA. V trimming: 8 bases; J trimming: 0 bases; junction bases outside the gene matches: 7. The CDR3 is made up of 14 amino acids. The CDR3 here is CASSRDRYSYEQYF. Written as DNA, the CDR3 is TGTGCCAGCTCTAGGGACAGATACTCCTACGAGCAGTACTTC.

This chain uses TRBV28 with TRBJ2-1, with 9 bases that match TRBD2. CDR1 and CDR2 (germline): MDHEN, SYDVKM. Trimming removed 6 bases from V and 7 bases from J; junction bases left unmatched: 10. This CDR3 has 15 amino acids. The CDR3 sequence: CASRSAGGGTNEQFF. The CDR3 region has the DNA TGTGCCAGCAGATCAGCGGGAGGCGGTACAAATGAGCAGTTCTTC.

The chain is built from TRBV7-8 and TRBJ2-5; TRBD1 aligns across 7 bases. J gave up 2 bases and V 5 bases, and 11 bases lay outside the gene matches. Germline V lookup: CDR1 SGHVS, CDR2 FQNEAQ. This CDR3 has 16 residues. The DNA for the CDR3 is TGTGCCAGCAGCAGATTAGCCGGGACAGATCAAGAGACCCAGTACTTC. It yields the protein CASSRLAGTDQETQYF.

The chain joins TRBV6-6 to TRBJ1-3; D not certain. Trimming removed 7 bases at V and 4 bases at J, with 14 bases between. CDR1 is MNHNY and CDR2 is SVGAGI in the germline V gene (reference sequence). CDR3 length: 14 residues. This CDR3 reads CASTDTTIGNTIYF. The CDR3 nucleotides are TGTGCCAGCACCGACACGACAATAGGAAACACCATATATTTT.

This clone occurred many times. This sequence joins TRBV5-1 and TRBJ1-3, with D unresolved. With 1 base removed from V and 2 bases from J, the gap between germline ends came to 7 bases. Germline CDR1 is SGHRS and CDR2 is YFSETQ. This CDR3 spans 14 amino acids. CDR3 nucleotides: TGCGCCAGCAGCTTGTACGGGGCTGGAAACACCATATATTTT. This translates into CASSLYGAGNTIYF.

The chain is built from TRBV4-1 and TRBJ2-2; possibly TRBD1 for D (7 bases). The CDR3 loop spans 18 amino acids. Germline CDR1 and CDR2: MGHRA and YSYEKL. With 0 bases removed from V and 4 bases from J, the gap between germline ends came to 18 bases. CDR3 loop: CASSQDRLRRGRTGELFF. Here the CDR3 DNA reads TGCGCCAGCAGCCAAGATCGGCTTAGGAGGGGGCGCACCGGGGAGCTGTTTTTT.

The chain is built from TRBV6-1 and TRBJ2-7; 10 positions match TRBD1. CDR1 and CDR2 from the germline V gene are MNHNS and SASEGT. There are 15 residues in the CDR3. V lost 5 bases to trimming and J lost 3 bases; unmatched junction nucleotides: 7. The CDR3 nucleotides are TGTGCCAGCAGTACCCGGGACAGGGGCGTCTACGAGCAGTACTTC. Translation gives CASSTRDRGVYEQYF.

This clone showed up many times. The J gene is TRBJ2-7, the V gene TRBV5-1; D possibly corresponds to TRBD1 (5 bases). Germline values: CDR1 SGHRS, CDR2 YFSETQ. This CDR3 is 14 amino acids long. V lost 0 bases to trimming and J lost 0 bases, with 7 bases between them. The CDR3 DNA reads TGCGCCAGCAGCTTGGAGGGGTCCTCCTACGAGCAGTACTTC. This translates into CASSLEGSSYEQYF. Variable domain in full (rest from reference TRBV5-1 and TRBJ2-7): KAGVTQTPRYLIKTRGQQVTLSCSPISGHRSVSWYQQTPGQGLQFLFEYFSETQRNKGNFPGRFSGRQFSNSRSEMNVSTLELGDSALYLCASSLEGSSYEQYFGPGTRLTVT.

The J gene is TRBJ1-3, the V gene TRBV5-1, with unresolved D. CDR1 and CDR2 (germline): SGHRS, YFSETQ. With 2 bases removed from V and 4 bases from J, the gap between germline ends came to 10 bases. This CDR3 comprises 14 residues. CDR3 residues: CASSLTAGGNTIYF. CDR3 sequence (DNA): TGCGCCAGCAGCTTAACGGCAGGCGGAAACACCATATATTTT.

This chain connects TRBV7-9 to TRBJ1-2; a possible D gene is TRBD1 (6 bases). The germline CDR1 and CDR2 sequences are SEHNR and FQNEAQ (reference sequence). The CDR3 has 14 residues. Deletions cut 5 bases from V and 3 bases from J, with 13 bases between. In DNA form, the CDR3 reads TGTGCCAGCAGCGTCAGGGGAATGGACTATGGCTACACCTTC. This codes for CASSVRGMDYGYTF. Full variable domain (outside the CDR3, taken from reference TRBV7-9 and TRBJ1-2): DTGVSQNPRHKITKRGQNVTFRCDPISEHNRLYWYRQTLGQGPEFLTYFQNEAQLEKSRLLSDRFSAERPKGSFSTLEIQRTEQGDSAMYLCASSVRGMDYGYTFGSGTRLTVV.

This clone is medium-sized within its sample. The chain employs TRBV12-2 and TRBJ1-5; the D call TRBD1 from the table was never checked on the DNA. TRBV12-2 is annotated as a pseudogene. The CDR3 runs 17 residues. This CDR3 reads CASRSAPWDRNRKPQHF. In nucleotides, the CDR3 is TGTGCAAGTCGCTCAGCCCCATGGGACAGGAACCGTAAGCCCCAGCATTTT.

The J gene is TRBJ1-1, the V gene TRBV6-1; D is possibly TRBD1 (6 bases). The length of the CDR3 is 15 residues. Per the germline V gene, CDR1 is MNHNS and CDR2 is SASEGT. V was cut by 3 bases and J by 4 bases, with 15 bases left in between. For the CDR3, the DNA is TGTGCCAGCAGTGAGAGGGGGGGGTCGGGCACTGAAGCTTTCTTT. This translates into CASSERGGSGTEAFF.